This T cell receptor beta chain was obtained from a study of type 1 and type 2 diabetes patients. About the study: Sequencing for the whole study yielded under 20 million paired-end reads.

This clonotype was recorded at least ten times. The CDR3 is 11 amino acids. Germline-derived CDR1 and CDR2 are MGHDK and SYGVNS. With 2 bases removed from V and 10 bases from J, the gap between germline ends came to 8 bases. PCR was run on genomic DNA. The TCR beta CDR3 region was amplified using 30 forward and 13 reverse primers. TCRdb processed the multiplex PCR reads anew with MiXCR; each CDR3 protein has one entry. Counted here are fewer than 350,000 distinct CDR3 sequences, around 47% occurring once; the ten biggest clones make up roughly an eighth. Sequencing used peripheral blood mononuclear cells (PBMCs). The sequence came from a man between 18 and 29 years old with type 2 diabetes. The V gene is TRBV25-1, the J gene TRBJ1-2; D may be TRBD1 (5 bases). The CDR3, as DNA: TGTGCCAGCAGTGAAGACAGATACTACACCTTC. Residues: CASSEDRYYTF.